Listed here are 21 T cell receptor beta chains from one sample, sequenced in a study of T cell repertoires in cytomegalovirus infection. From the reads, TCRdb called clonotypes with MiXCR, one entry per CDR3 protein. The repertoire includes about 190,000 distinct CDR3 sequences, 28% of them detected once, and 31% sits in the top ten. Sequencing used PBMCs. All receptors come from a human donor in good health (CMV status not recorded). Some clones in this sample may be carry-over from other donors' samples.

The rearrangement links TRBV3-1 to TRBJ2-7; 7 bases map to TRBD2. V gave up 1 base and J gave up 5 bases; unmatched junction bases: 2. This CDR3 has 13 residues. Germline loops: CDR1 LGHDT, CDR2 YNNKEL (reference sequence). The chain's CDR3 is CASSQGGGDEQYF. The CDR3 DNA sequence: TGTGCCAGCAGCCAAGGGGGGGGAGACGAGCAGTACTTC.

This chain links TRBV5-1 with TRBJ2-1; D is ambiguous. Germline V lookup: CDR1 SGHRS, CDR2 YFSETQ. The V and J ends lost 2 bases and 10 bases respectively, with 10 bases between them. The CDR3 sequence is 12 residues long. The CDR3 reads CASSLRVSEQFF. CDR3 coding DNA: TGCGCCAGCAGCTTAAGGGTAAGCGAGCAGTTCTTC.

The chain couples TRBV14 to TRBJ2-5; TRBD2 is a possible D gene (5 bases). Germline CDR1 and CDR2: SGHDN and FVKESK. This CDR3 has 15 residues. The ends were cut back, 5 bases at V and 4 bases at J, with 17 bases in the middle. The CDR3 sequence: CASSWSGGSGETQYF. The CDR3 DNA reads as TGTGCCAGCAGCTGGTCAGGAGGATCGGGAGAGACCCAGTACTTC.

In its sample, this clonotype was seen many times. The CDR3 coding sequence is TGTGCCAGCAGTTACGAAAAGGGCTATACTGAAGCTTTCTTT. This translates into CASSYEKGYTEAFF. The chain employs TRBV6-2 or TRBV6-3 and TRBJ1-1; D remains ambiguous. V was cut by 2 bases and J by 5 bases, with 12 bases left in between. The germline CDR1 and CDR2 sequences are MNHEY and SVGEGT. This CDR3 contains 14 residues.

V gene TRBV7-9 combines with J gene TRBJ2-1; 7 positions agree with TRBD2. Unmatched junction bases numbered 12, after V lost 9 bases and J lost 1 base. CDR3 length: 16 residues. Germline V CDR1 and CDR2: SEHNR, FQNEAQ (reference sequence). The CDR3 bases are TGTGCCAGAAGCCCGCTTAGGACTAGGTCCTACAATGAGCAGTTCTTC. Translation: CARSPLRTRSYNEQFF.

The CDR3 here is CAISGSEGANVLTF. The CDR3 DNA reads TGTGCCATCTCAGGCTCTGAGGGGGCCAACGTCCTGACTTTC. The chain has TRBV6-2 or TRBV6-3 and TRBJ2-6; unclear D gene. V lost 10 bases and J 4 bases, leaving 14 bases between the germline ends. Germline V gene sequence: CDR1 MNHEY, CDR2 SVGEGT. This CDR3 is 14 amino acids long.

This clonotype was counted between two and nine times. This chain uses TRBV7-9 with TRBJ2-1; tentative D call: TRBD2 (5 bases). This CDR3 has 13 amino acids. Trimming removed 5 bases from V and 11 bases from J, with 16 bases in between. CDR1 is SEHNR and CDR2 is FQNEAQ in the germline V gene (reference sequence). The CDR3 DNA sequence: TGTGCCAGCAGCCGCCGGGAACCCGGGAAGCAGTTCTTC. It codes for CASSRREPGKQFF.

This clonotype was seen repeatedly, ten times or more. The gene calls are TRBV7-2 and TRBJ2-2; no clear D. Per germline, CDR1 SGHTA and CDR2 FQGNSA. The V and J ends lost 1 base and 3 bases respectively, with 6 bases between them. CDR3 length equals 14 residues. The CDR3 here is CASSLVGYTGELFF. The CDR3 DNA is TGTGCCAGCAGCTTAGTAGGGTACACCGGGGAGCTGTTTTTT. Variable domain in full (rest from reference TRBV7-2 and TRBJ2-2): GAGVSQSPSNKVTEKGKDVELRCDPISGHTALYWYRQSLGQGLEFLIYFQGNSAPDKSGLPSDRFSAERTGGSVSTLTIQRTQQEDSAVYLCASSLVGYTGELFFGEGSRLTVL.

Here the CDR3 DNA reads TGTGCCAGCAGCCAAGAAGGACGGAGTTTTATGAACACTGAAGCTTTCTTT. Protein: CASSQEGRSFMNTEAFF. The rearrangement uses TRBV4-2 and TRBJ1-1, with no clear D. The germline V gene encodes CDR1 LGHNA and CDR2 YNFKEQ. This CDR3 is 17 amino acids long. V gave up 0 bases and J gave up 0 bases, with 14 bases separating them.

The rearrangement links TRBV5-6 to TRBJ1-2; unclear D gene. This CDR3 is 15 amino acids long. The germline CDR1 and CDR2 sequences are SGHDT and YYEEEE. Trimming took 0 bases from V and 4 from J, leaving 13 bases between them. The CDR3 sequence: CASSLDFRGIYGYTF. The CDR3, as DNA: TGTGCCAGCAGCTTGGACTTCAGAGGGATCTATGGCTACACCTTC.

V is TRBV27 and J is TRBJ2-7; TRBD1 might be the D (6 bases). The CDR3 is made up of 13 amino acids. Germline assignment: CDR1 MNHEY and CDR2 SMNVEV (reference sequence). V was clipped by 5 bases and J by 1 base, with 9 bases between them. The CDR3 nucleotides are TGTGCCAGCAGTAGACAGGCGTCCTACGAGCAGTACTTC. Its protein product is CASSRQASYEQYF.

The chain recombines TRBV24-1 with TRBJ2-3; D not certain. CDR1 and CDR2 (germline): KGHDR, SFDVKD. Trimming cost V 8 bases and J 0 bases, with 2 bases left between them. The CDR3 extends over 11 amino acids. The CDR3 bases are TGTGCCACCATAAGCACAGATACGCAGTATTTT. As protein: CATISTDTQYF.

The CDR3 region has the DNA TGTGCCAGCAGTTACTCGACAGATTATGGCTACACCTTC. It is translated as CASSYSTDYGYTF. V usage is TRBV6-6 and J usage is TRBJ1-2, with D perhaps matching TRBD1 (5 bases). CDR3 size: 13 residues. V was clipped by 0 bases and J by 5 bases, with 7 bases between them. CDR1 is MNHNY, CDR2 SVGAGI, per germline (reference sequence).

This clonotype appeared many times. Here the CDR3 reads CATPGGFVANEQFF. CDR3 in DNA: TGTGCCACCCCGGGAGGGTTTGTCGCCAATGAGCAGTTCTTC. The chain carries TRBV5-8 and TRBJ2-1; 8 nucleotides match TRBD2. The germline V gene has CDR1 SGHTS and CDR2 YDEGEE. The trim removed 9 bases at V and 6 bases at J, leaving 11 bases unmatched. The CDR3 sequence is 14 residues long.

The sample holds many counts of this clonotype. At one end, the junction sequence differs from germline, possibly due to a read error. The gene calls are TRBV4-1 and TRBJ2-7; 8 bases are shared with TRBD1. CDR1 is MGHRA and CDR2 is YSYEKL in the germline V gene. The CDR3 consists of 14 residues. The CDR3 DNA reads TGTGCCAGCAGTCCCGGGACAGGTGCCTACGAGCAGTACTTC. Translated, it gives CASSPGTGAYEQYF.

V and J are TRBV20-1 and TRBJ1-1, with D perhaps TRBD1 (5 bases). CDR3 length: 13 residues. In germline, CDR1 is DFQATT, CDR2 SNEGSKA (reference sequence). With 5 bases removed from V and 6 bases from J, the gap between germline ends came to 16 bases. CDR3 in amino acids: CSAPKGPGAEAFF. The CDR3 DNA reads as TGCAGTGCTCCCAAGGGCCCGGGGGCTGAAGCTTTCTTT.

The chain uses TRBV4-3 and TRBJ2-1; D gene unclear. Germline V gene lookup returns CDR1 LGHNA and CDR2 YSLEER. The CDR3 has 14 amino acids. V was clipped by 0 bases and J by 5 bases, with 8 bases between them. CDR3 loop: CASSQEWTDNEQFF. CDR3 DNA: TGCGCCAGCAGCCAAGAATGGACGGACAATGAGCAGTTCTTC.

The chain links TRBV11-2 to TRBJ1-1, with no clear D. CDR1 SGHAT and CDR2 FQNNGV come from the germline V gene. This CDR3 has 15 amino acids. The ends were cut back, 7 bases at V and 2 bases at J, with 17 bases in the middle. CDR3 region: CASTLTGLENTEAFF. CDR3 in DNA: TGTGCCAGCACCCTAACGGGCCTCGAAAACACTGAAGCTTTCTTT. The variable domain in full, with the rest retrieved from reference TRBV11-2 and TRBJ1-1, is EAGVAQSPRYKIIEKRQSVAFWCNPISGHATLYWYQQILGQGPKLLIQFQNNGVVDDSQLPKDRFSAERLKGVDSTLKIQPAKLEDSAVYLCASTLTGLENTEAFFGQGTRLTVV.

The table lists this clonotype with a few counts. The chain couples TRBV7-2 to TRBJ1-2; 7 nucleotides line up with TRBD1. The V gene's germline CDR1 is SGHTA and CDR2 FQGNSA. The J segment lost 2 bases and the V segment lost 5 bases, leaving 5 bases of the junction unmatched. This CDR3 comprises 14 residues. The CDR3 coding sequence is TGTGCCAGCAGCCCTCGGACAGGAAACTATGGCTACACCTTC. Translation gives CASSPRTGNYGYTF. Using reference TRBV7-2 and TRBJ1-2 for the parts outside the CDR3, the full variable domain is GAGVSQSPSNKVTEKGKDVELRCDPISGHTALYWYRQSLGQGLEFLIYFQGNSAPDKSGLPSDRFSAERTGGSVSTLTIQRTQQEDSAVYLCASSPRTGNYGYTFGSGTRLTVV.

This chain joins TRBV29-1 and TRBJ2-6; D is unresolved. Between the trimmed V and J ends, which lost 7 bases and 0 bases, there was a span of 10 bases. The CDR3 is made up of 14 amino acids. CDR1 and CDR2 from the germline V gene are SQVTM and ANQGSEA. CDR3 amino acids: CSAVPLSGANVLTF. In nucleotides, the CDR3 is TGCAGCGCCGTCCCGCTCTCTGGGGCCAACGTCCTGACTTTC.

The CDR3 DNA follows: TGTGCCAGCAGTGACCGGGTGTGGGAGCAGTACTTC. It codes for CASSDRVWEQYF. V is TRBV12-3 or TRBV12-4 and J is TRBJ2-7, with D hard to call. CDR3 size: 12 residues. V was cut by 5 bases and J by 7 bases, with 12 bases left in between.